This T cell receptor beta chain was identified in a study of response to subunit inactivated influenza vaccine. Study results and caveats: Each seasonal flu vaccination may recruit only limited new T cells, authors suggested.

Many counts were recorded for this clonotype. Antigen unknown. From the RT-PCR reads, TCRdb called clonotypes with MiXCR, one entry per CDR3 protein. The sample lists fewer than 600,000 distinct CDR3 sequences; roughly 7.6% were seen once. Germline V lookup: CDR1 SGHRS, CDR2 YFSETQ. V shed 4 bases and J shed 2 bases, with 13 bases lying between them. The length of the CDR3 is 14 residues. The receptor comes from a man between 50 and 70 years old who received an inactivated influenza vaccine. This material consisted of PBMCs from blood, taken about 24 months after vaccination. The genes are TRBV5-1 and TRBJ2-7; D not resolved. CDR3 nucleotide sequence: TGCGCCAGCAGCCAAGATGGGCCTCCCTACGAGCAGTACTTC. Translation gives CASSQDGPPYEQYF.